This entry is about one T cell receptor (beta chain). The antigen is undetermined. The record originates from a study of radiotherapy plus CTLA-4 blockade in lung cancer. The overall study: Disease control was seen in approximately 29% of patients, objective responses in 18%.

Method: immunoSEQ multiplex PCR; TCRdb's copy keeps in-frame clones and lacks some. The data show 25,000 to 35,000 clones, around four fifths seen once. Study-wide points: Early clonal dynamics of blood T cells, together with interferon-beta, were reported as the best response predictor. Blood TCR clones of tumor origin expanded after radiotherapy plus ipilimumab.

In germline, CDR1 is SGHVS, CDR2 FQNEAQ. The V and J ends lost 1 base and 6 bases respectively, with 19 bases between them. CDR3 size: 18 residues. Chemo-refractory metastatic non-small-cell lung cancer patients were treated with focal radiation plus CTLA-4 blockade with ipilimumab. This TCR was sampled from a human donor with non-small cell lung cancer that progressed on radiotherapy plus ipilimumab. The rearrangement links TRBV7-8 to TRBJ1-6; D is uncertain. Sequencing was performed on peripheral blood, taken from a patient treated with radiotherapy plus ipilimumab. CDR3 nucleotide sequence: TGTGCCAGCAGCTTAGGGCAATACAGCAAAACGCTTAATTCACCCCTCCACTTT. Translating gives CASSLGQYSKTLNSPLHF.